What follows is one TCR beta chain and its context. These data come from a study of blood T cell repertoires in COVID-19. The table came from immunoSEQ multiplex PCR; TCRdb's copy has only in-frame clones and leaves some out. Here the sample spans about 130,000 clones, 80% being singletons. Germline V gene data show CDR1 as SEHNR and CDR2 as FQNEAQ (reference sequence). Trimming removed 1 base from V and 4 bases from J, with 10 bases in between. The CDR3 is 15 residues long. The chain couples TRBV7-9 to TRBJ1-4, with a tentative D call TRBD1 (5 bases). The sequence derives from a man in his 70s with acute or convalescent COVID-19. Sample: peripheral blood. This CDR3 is CASSLVEGYNEKLFF. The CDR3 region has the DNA TGTGCCAGCAGCTTAGTGGAGGGGTATAATGAAAAACTGTTTTTT.